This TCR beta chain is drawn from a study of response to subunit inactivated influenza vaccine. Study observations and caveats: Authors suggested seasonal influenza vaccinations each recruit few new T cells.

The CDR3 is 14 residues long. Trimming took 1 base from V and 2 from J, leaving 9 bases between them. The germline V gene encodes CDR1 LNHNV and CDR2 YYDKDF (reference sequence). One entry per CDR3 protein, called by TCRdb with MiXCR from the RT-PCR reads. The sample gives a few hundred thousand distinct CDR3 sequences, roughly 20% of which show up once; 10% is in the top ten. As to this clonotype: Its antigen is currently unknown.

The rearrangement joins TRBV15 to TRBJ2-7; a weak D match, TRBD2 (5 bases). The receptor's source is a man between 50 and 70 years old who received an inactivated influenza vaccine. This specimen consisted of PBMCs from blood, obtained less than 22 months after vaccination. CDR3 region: CATSRGTLPYEQYF. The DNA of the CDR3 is TGTGCCACCAGCAGAGGGACTCTCCCCTACGAGCAGTACTTC.